This is a list of T cell receptor beta chains from one sample in a study of blood T cell repertoires in COVID-19. Measured with immunoSEQ multiplex PCR; TCRdb has only the in-frame clones, and not every one. The repertoire includes around 130,000 clones, 65% to 85% of them detected once, and roughly 17% sits in the top ten. Sequencing used peripheral blood. These receptors were collected from a woman of 80 years or more with acute or convalescent COVID-19. Both conserved end residues are part of each CDR3. The order of the fields is V gene, CDR3 protein.

V: TRBV19; CDR3: CASSRSAGEAYEQYF
V: TRBV19; CDR3: CASSIAEGVGAEAFF
V: TRBV6-2/TRBV6-3; CDR3: CASSRGGGYTF
V: TRBV19; CDR3: CASSIQQGARTEAFF
V: TRBV4-3; CDR3: CASSPATGGNYGYTF
V: TRBV6-2/TRBV6-3; CDR3: CASSYGPTAQETQYF
V: TRBV6-4; CDR3: CASSEGAGQPQHF
V: TRBV7-2; CDR3: CASSLKGTSGSGAYNEQFF
V: TRBV30; CDR3: CASGTGVRHTEAFF
V: TRBV5-1; CDR3: CASSPGTANFNTEAFF
V: TRBV19; CDR3: CASSMGLAVSYEQYF
V: TRBV10-3; CDR3: CAISEEPGGNTEAFF
V: TRBV5-1; CDR3: CASSLGLAGVPGTQYF
V: TRBV7-7; CDR3: CASSPHQDSSNYGYTF
V: TRBV10-1; CDR3: CASSEYAGETEAFF
V: TRBV5-1; CDR3: CASSLVGPYSYEQYF
V: TRBV19; CDR3: CASSRTSGSRGEQFF
V: TRBV7-2; CDR3: CASSLNHPGGEAFF
V: TRBV20-1; CDR3: CSASMGRQGLSRDTQYF
V: TRBV19; CDR3: CASSQSGTGSGGYTF
V: TRBV4-3; CDR3: CASSQDPGGKTEAFF
V: TRBV4-1; CDR3: CASSQEPNRANQPQHF
V: TRBV12-5; CDR3: CASRRAGTGGNTIYF
V: TRBV10-3; CDR3: CATTGSYNQPQHF
V: TRBV12-3/TRBV12-4; CDR3: CASRRQVEQFF
V: TRBV27; CDR3: CASSSLTKGSYNEQFF
V: TRBV7-2; CDR3: CASTKGAGKNIQYF
V: TRBV10-2; CDR3: CASSPTSGGASEQFF
V: TRBV19; CDR3: CATEQGVGYTF